Listed below are T cell receptor beta chains from one sample, sequenced in a study of blood T cell repertoires in COVID-19. This table comes from immunoSEQ multiplex PCR, and its TCRdb copy is limited to in-frame clones, with some not included. The table has 200,000 to 250,000 clones, more than 65% seen once; the top ten hold 3% to 3.5%. Input material: peripheral blood. These receptors were obtained from a woman in her thirties who had recovered from COVID-19. CDR3s include the opening cysteine and the closing phenylalanine or tryptophan. Fields, in order: J gene, V gene, clone size, D gene, CDR3 DNA, CDR3 protein. The D gene is left open where the match is weak. A row's size may be missing; if present it is once, few, many or a size class.

TRBJ2-3,TRBV11-3,.,TRBD2,TGTGCCAGCAGCTTCACTAGCGGGGGTAACACAGATACGCAGTATTTT,CASSFTSGGNTDTQYF
TRBJ1-1,TRBV5-1,once,TRBD1,TGCGCCAGCAGCCCCGGGACAGGGGGGCAGGGGTTCGCTTTCTTT,CASSPGTGGQGFAFF
TRBJ2-7,TRBV28,.,.,TGTGCCAGCAAGGAGGGTTCCCTCGCCGAGCAGTACTTC,CASKEGSLAEQYF
TRBJ2-1,TRBV10-3,.,.,TGTGCCATCAGTGGTGGCAGCTCCTACAATGAGCAGTTCTTC,CAISGGSSYNEQFF
TRBJ2-1,TRBV5-1,.,TRBD1,TGCGCCAGCAGCCAGTGGACAGGGCCCGACAATGAGCAGTTCTTC,CASSQWTGPDNEQFF
TRBJ2-5,TRBV6-1,.,.,TGTGCCAGCAGTGAAATTGGTCAGGGGGAGACCCAGTACTTC,CASSEIGQGETQYF
TRBJ1-1,TRBV27,once,.,TGTGCCAGCAGCCCGGCGCAGGGGATGAACACTGAAGCTTTCTTT,CASSPAQGMNTEAFF
TRBJ2-7,TRBV19,.,.,TGTGCGCAAGAGGCCCGGAGCTGCGCCGGGGAGCAGTACTTC,CAQEARSCAGEQYF
TRBJ2-7,TRBV18,.,TRBD1,TGTGCCAGCTCACCACTGGACAGGGCGCACGAGCAGTACTTC,CASSPLDRAHEQYF
TRBJ1-1,TRBV2,.,TRBD1,TGTGCCAGAGGGGGGACAGGGGCGAACACTGAAGCTTTCTTT,CARGGTGANTEAFF
TRBJ1-4,TRBV6-5,.,.,TGTGCCAGCAGACATTACAGGGTTGAAAAACTGTTTTTT,CASRHYRVEKLFF
TRBJ2-5,TRBV27,.,.,TGTGCCAGCAGTTTATCCCGGCACCGGGGGGAGACCCAGTACTTC,CASSLSRHRGETQYF
TRBJ1-5,TRBV14,.,TRBD1,TGTGCCAGCAGCCGACCGGGACAGCTTAGCAATCAGCCCCAGCATTTT,CASSRPGQLSNQPQHF
TRBJ2-7,TRBV19,.,TRBD1,TGTGCCAGTAGTATCCGGGGACAGGGCTCCTACGAGCAGTACTTC,CASSIRGQGSYEQYF
TRBJ1-6,TRBV30,.,.,TGTGCCTGCAACCGCAGGGACAACTATAATTCACCCCTCCACTTT,CACNRRDNYNSPLHF
TRBJ2-7,TRBV28,.,TRBD2,TGTGCCAGCAGTTTAAGACTAGCGGGAGTGAAGTACGAGCAGTACTTC,CASSLRLAGVKYEQYF
TRBJ2-7,TRBV25-1,.,.,TGTGCCAGCAGTGAACCGGGAATAGGAATCTACGAGCAGTACTTC,CASSEPGIGIYEQYF
TRBJ2-1,TRBV10-1,.,TRBD1,TGCGCCAGCAGTGAGTCGGGGGACAGGGGAAACAATGAGCAGTTCTTC,CASSESGDRGNNEQFF
TRBJ2-1,TRBV11-3,.,.,TGTGCCAGCAGCTTAGGGGCCACCTCCTACAATGAGCAGTTCTTC,CASSLGATSYNEQFF
TRBJ2-5,TRBV5-4,.,TRBD2,TGTGCCAGCAACCCGACTAGCGGGAGTTTCGAGACCCAGTACTTC,CASNPTSGSFETQYF
TRBJ2-5,TRBV19,.,TRBD1,TGTGCCAGTAGTATCGGGACAGTTACGGTGACCCAGTACTTC,CASSIGTVTVTQYF
TRBJ2-5,TRBV28,once,TRBD2,TGTGCCAGCAGTTCTACTCCCGGGAGGGCGCAATGGGAGACCCAGTACTTC,CASSSTPGRAQWETQYF
TRBJ1-1,TRBV30,few,TRBD1,TGTGCCTGCCAAACAGGGGGTCGGAAGGAAGCTTTCTTT,CACQTGGRKEAFF
TRBJ1-1,TRBV24-1,.,.,TGTGCCACCAGTGATTACTTGGGGTCCGACCGGGGGGCCCCCCCTAAGGGGAACACTGAAGCTTTCTTT,CATSDYLGSDRGAPPKGNTEAFF
TRBJ2-1,TRBV24-1,many,TRBD2,TGTGCCACCAGAGCCGGGACTAGCGGGATACATGAGCAGTTCTTC,CATRAGTSGIHEQFF
TRBJ2-3,TRBV6-1,.,TRBD2,TGTGCCAGCAGTGAACGGACTAACCCTAGCGGGAACACAGATACGCAGTATTTT,CASSERTNPSGNTDTQYF
TRBJ2-1,TRBV5-6,once,TRBD1,TGTGCCAGCAGCTTGGTTAGGGACAGCCTTTACTACAATGAGCAGTTCTTC,CASSLVRDSLYYNEQFF
TRBJ1-1,TRBV29-1,.,.,TGCAGCGCTGACCAAGGGGGGGCAGAAGCTTTCTTT,CSADQGGAEAFF